One and the same sample provided the 29 T cell receptor beta chains below, sequenced in a study of cytomegalovirus exposure and HLA in healthy donors. The PCR employed 60 Vbeta primers together with 13 Jbeta primers. Data came from immunoSEQ multiplex PCR; TCRdb stores just in-frame clones and leaves some out. The top ten hold less than 7% of the sample, which has fewer than 80,000 clones, roughly 75% seen once. The sequenced sample was PBMCs. These receptors came from a woman in her twenties or thirties in good health and CMV-seronegative.

This clone was detected once. The V gene is TRBV19, the J gene TRBJ2-5; the match to TRBD1 covers 9 bases. Germline-derived CDR1 and CDR2 are LNHDA and SQIVND (reference sequence). Losses at the gene ends were 4 bases for V and 5 bases for J; bases not matched to a gene: 2. The CDR3 loop spans 13 amino acids. CDR3 sequence reads: CASSRDRDETQYF. The CDR3 coding sequence is TGTGCCAGTAGTAGGGACAGGGACGAGACCCAGTACTTC.

This clone was recorded only once. The rearrangement links TRBV27 to TRBJ1-5, with 10 positions matching TRBD1. J was trimmed by 3 bases and V by 7 bases; bases with no gene match: 6. This CDR3 comprises 15 residues. Germline V gives CDR1 MNHEY, CDR2 SMNVEV (reference sequence). The CDR3 bases are TGTGCCAGCACCCGGACAGGGGGTAACAATCAGCCCCAGCATTTT. Its translation is CASTRTGGNNQPQHF.

This chain links TRBV5-1 with TRBJ2-3; tentative D call: TRBD2 (6 bases). The CDR3 runs 15 residues. Trimming took off 0 bases at V and 3 bases at J, with 11 bases between the two ends. The germline V gene encodes CDR1 SGHRS and CDR2 YFSETQ. CDR3 region: CASSLVGEATDTQYF. CDR3 bases: TGCGCCAGCAGCTTGGTGGGGGAGGCAACAGATACGCAGTATTTT. Based on the CDR3 plus reference TRBV5-1 and TRBJ2-3, the full variable domain is KAGVTQTPRYLIKTRGQQVTLSCSPISGHRSVSWYQQTPGQGLQFLFEYFSETQRNKGNFPGRFSGRQFSNSRSEMNVSTLELGDSALYLCASSLVGEATDTQYFGPGTRLTVL.

CDR3 region: CASSPRDSLREAFF. The DNA of the CDR3 is TGTGCCAGCAGTCCCCGGGACAGCCTCCGGGAAGCTTTCTTT. The chain is built from TRBV28 and TRBJ1-1, with 7 positions matching TRBD1. V shed 5 bases, J shed 8 bases, and the junction held 11 bases outside the gene matches. Germline-derived CDR1 and CDR2 are MDHEN and SYDVKM. The CDR3 spans 14 residues.

The chain joins TRBV11-2 to TRBJ1-2; 8 bases map to TRBD1. The length of the CDR3 is 15 residues. Germline CDR1 reads SGHAT; CDR2 reads FQNNGV. V was pared by 5 bases and J by 7 bases, with 12 bases of the junction left unmatched. The CDR3 DNA follows: TGTGCCAGCAGCGCGGTGGGGACAGGAATTGGTGGCTACACCTTC. Amino acid sequence: CASSAVGTGIGGYTF.

This clone was detected only a few times. V usage is TRBV2 and J usage is TRBJ1-5; D gene unclear. Trimming removed 3 bases at V and 5 bases at J, with 8 bases between. Germline V CDR1 and CDR2: SNHLY, FYNNEI. The CDR3 spans 13 residues. The DNA for the CDR3 is TGTGCCAGCAGTGATCAGTCTCATCAGCCCCAGCATTTT. Translated: CASSDQSHQPQHF. Full variable domain (rest looked up from reference TRBV2 and TRBJ1-5): EPEVTQTPSHQVTQMGQEVILRCVPISNHLYFYWYRQILGQKVEFLVSFYNNEISEKSEIFDDQFSVERPDGSNFTLKIRSTKLEDSAMYFCASSDQSHQPQHFGDGTRLSIL.

The chain employs TRBV6-1 and TRBJ2-1, with 12 bases matching TRBD2. J was trimmed by 0 bases and V by 4 bases; bases with no gene match: 7. This CDR3 is built from 18 residues. Per the germline V gene, CDR1 is MNHNS and CDR2 is SASEGT. The CDR3 region has the DNA TGTGCCAGCAGTGGGGAACTGACTAGCGGGAGCTCCTACAATGAGCAGTTCTTC. Translation: CASSGELTSGSSYNEQFF.

V is TRBV2 and J is TRBJ2-3, with D tentatively TRBD1 (5 bases). V was cut by 6 bases and J by 0 bases, with 13 bases left in between. From germline, CDR1 is SNHLY and CDR2 FYNNEI. The CDR3 is 15 amino acids. The CDR3, as DNA: TGTGCCAGCAGCCCTGACAGTTCTAGCACAGATACGCAGTATTTT. Its translation is CASSPDSSSTDTQYF. Full variable domain (remainder filled in from reference TRBV2 and TRBJ2-3): EPEVTQTPSHQVTQMGQEVILRCVPISNHLYFYWYRQILGQKVEFLVSFYNNEISEKSEIFDDQFSVERPDGSNFTLKIRSTKLEDSAMYFCASSPDSSSTDTQYFGPGTRLTVL.

The genes are TRBV4-2 and TRBJ2-4, with 8 bases identical to TRBD2. The CDR3 sequence is 16 residues long. Losses at the gene ends were 0 bases for V and 5 bases for J; bases not matched to a gene: 6. Germline V gene sequence: CDR1 LGHNA, CDR2 YNFKEQ. CDR3 protein: CASSQDDPLAENIQYF. The CDR3 nucleotides are TGTGCCAGCAGCCAAGATGACCCACTAGCGGAAAACATTCAGTACTTC.

The chain links TRBV9 to TRBJ1-1; a weak D match, TRBD1 (5 bases). Trimming took off 4 bases at V and 3 bases at J, with 16 bases between the two ends. Germline V lookup: CDR1 SGDLS, CDR2 YYNGEE. The CDR3 spans 15 residues. The CDR3 sequence: CASSSGGGDYTEAFF. For the CDR3, the DNA is TGTGCCAGCAGCAGTGGGGGTGGGGACTACACTGAAGCTTTCTTT.

This chain links TRBV4-1 with TRBJ2-7, with 8 bases fitting TRBD2. Germline V gene lookup returns CDR1 MGHRA and CDR2 YSYEKL. V lost 0 bases and J lost 3; bases outside the gene matches: 4. This CDR3 spans 15 amino acids. The CDR3, as DNA: TGCGCCAGCAGCCAAGAACAGCGGGAGATCTACGAGCAGTACTTC. It encodes CASSQEQREIYEQYF.

The chain recombines TRBV11-2 with TRBJ1-4, with 7 positions matching TRBD1. Per germline, CDR1 SGHAT and CDR2 FQNNGV. The ends lost 2 bases at V and 4 bases at J; junction bases unmatched: 10. The CDR3 consists of 17 residues. CDR3 coding DNA: TGTGCCAGCAGCTTATGGGGACAGCATCTTGGTAATGAAAAACTGTTTTTT. This encodes CASSLWGQHLGNEKLFF.

This clone was observed a few times. V gene TRBV6-7 combines with J gene TRBJ1-1; TRBD1 aligns across 9 bases. TRBV6-7 is an ORF; its function is uncertain. CDR3 size: 13 residues. After removal of 4 bases from V and 4 bases from J, the junction contained 1 base not matched to a gene. CDR3 amino acids: CASSLQGATEAFF. DNA of the CDR3: TGTGCCAGCAGTTTACAGGGGGCCACTGAAGCTTTCTTT.

This clone came up a few times. The chain recombines TRBV5-1 with TRBJ2-2; 14 nucleotides align to TRBD2. The trim removed 3 bases at V and 6 bases at J, leaving 4 bases unmatched. The CDR3 extends over 16 amino acids. Per germline, CDR1 SGHRS and CDR2 YFSETQ. For the CDR3, the DNA is TGCGCCAGCAGCTCCGGGACTAGCGGGAGCTCCGGGGAGCTGTTTTTT. This sequence encodes CASSSGTSGSSGELFF. Looking up the rest from reference TRBV5-1 and TRBJ2-2 gives the full variable domain: KAGVTQTPRYLIKTRGQQVTLSCSPISGHRSVSWYQQTPGQGLQFLFEYFSETQRNKGNFPGRFSGRQFSNSRSEMNVSTLELGDSALYLCASSSGTSGSSGELFFGEGSRLTVL.

V is TRBV28 and J is TRBJ2-5; the match to TRBD2 covers 12 bases. The CDR3 has 14 amino acids. Germline V gene lookup returns CDR1 MDHEN and CDR2 SYDVKM. The CDR3 reads CSHRLAGDQETQYF. The CDR3 DNA is TGTTCGCATCGACTAGCGGGGGACCAAGAGACCCAGTACTTC.

V and J are TRBV18 and TRBJ2-7, with D possibly matching TRBD1 (6 bases). This CDR3 spans 14 amino acids. Deletions cut 3 bases from V and 5 bases from J, with 14 bases between. The germline V gene has CDR1 KGHSH and CDR2 LQKENI. CDR3 bases: TGTGCCAGCTCACCCCTCGGGACAATCGACGAGCAGTACTTC. It encodes CASSPLGTIDEQYF.

This rearrangement joins TRBV6-1 to TRBJ2-1, with D tentatively TRBD1 (5 bases). The CDR3 sequence is 11 residues long. CDR1 MNHNS and CDR2 SASEGT come from the germline V gene. Trimming cost V 8 bases and J 4 bases, with 6 bases left between them. The CDR3 nucleotides read TGTGCCAGCCAGGGATACAATGAGCAGTTCTTC. Its translation is CASQGYNEQFF.

The chain joins TRBV4-2 to TRBJ2-7, with 8 positions matching TRBD1. This CDR3 comprises 16 residues. V shed 4 bases, J shed 4 bases, and the junction held 12 bases outside the gene matches. The V gene's germline CDR1 is LGHNA and CDR2 YNFKEQ. This CDR3 is CASSRLGLDREYEQYF. As DNA, the CDR3 is TGTGCCAGCAGCCGACTGGGTTTGGACAGGGAGTACGAGCAGTACTTC.

This rearrangement joins TRBV2 to TRBJ1-2; D gene unclear. Trimming stripped 7 bases from V and 0 bases from J, with 6 bases between. From germline, CDR1 is SNHLY and CDR2 FYNNEI. This CDR3 contains 12 residues. CDR3 coding DNA: TGTGCCAGCACGGGAACTAACTATGGCTACACCTTC. It is translated as CASTGTNYGYTF.

In this sample, this clone turned up once. Here the CDR3 DNA reads TGTGCCAGCAAGAAACAGGGAGGCAATCAGCCCCAGCATTTT. Translation: CASKKQGGNQPQHF. V gene TRBV6-1 combines with J gene TRBJ1-5; D may be TRBD1 (6 bases). Germline V CDR1 and CDR2: MNHNS, SASEGT. The CDR3 has 14 amino acids. V gave up 7 bases and J gave up 2 bases, with 12 bases separating them.

The chain carries TRBV6-6 and TRBJ2-7; a possible D gene is TRBD2 (5 bases). The CDR3 runs 15 residues. Deletions cut 2 bases from V and 0 bases from J, with 11 bases between. In germline, CDR1 is MNHNY, CDR2 SVGAGI (reference sequence). The CDR3 nucleotides read TGTGCCAGCAGTTACCTGGCGGGCCCCTCCTACGAGCAGTACTTC. This encodes CASSYLAGPSYEQYF.

This clone has just a few counts. The V gene is TRBV19, the J gene TRBJ2-5; the match to TRBD2 covers 7 bases. Germline CDR1 and CDR2: LNHDA and SQIVND (reference sequence). There are 14 residues in the CDR3. Trimming cost V 2 bases and J 2 bases; bases outside gene matches: 2. This CDR3 reads CASSIPGLQETQYF. The CDR3 region has the DNA TGTGCCAGTAGTATACCGGGACTACAAGAGACCCAGTACTTC.

The chain couples TRBV7-3 to TRBJ2-3, with D perhaps TRBD2 (6 bases). This CDR3 is built from 15 residues. Germline V gene data show CDR1 as SGHTA and CDR2 as FQGTGA. V was cut by 5 bases and J by 2 bases, with 14 bases left in between. The CDR3 loop reads CASSPGLGNTDTQYF. The DNA for the CDR3 is TGTGCCAGCAGCCCGGGACTGGGAAACACAGATACGCAGTATTTT.

Only a few counts were recorded for this clone. The chain carries TRBV25-1 and TRBJ1-4; D is perhaps TRBD1 (5 bases). Germline-derived CDR1 and CDR2 are MGHDK and SYGVNS. The CDR3 runs to 15 residues. The V and J ends lost 3 bases and 9 bases respectively, with 17 bases between them. The CDR3 spells CASSDPGRGGKKLFF. The CDR3 nucleotides are TGTGCCAGCAGTGATCCCGGGCGGGGGGGGAAAAAACTGTTTTTT.

The J gene is TRBJ2-1, the V gene TRBV7-9; 7 bases agree with TRBD2. This CDR3 is built from 14 residues. V lost 4 bases to trimming and J lost 8 bases; unmatched junction nucleotides: 8. Per the germline V gene, CDR1 is SEHNR and CDR2 is FQNEAQ (reference sequence). The CDR3 DNA reads TGTGCCAGCAGCTACGGCGGGAGCGGGTATGAGCAGTTCTTC. It translates to CASSYGGSGYEQFF.

The chain is built from TRBV5-1 and TRBJ1-1, with a possible D match to TRBD1 (5 bases). The CDR3 has 15 residues. Germline loops: CDR1 SGHRS, CDR2 YFSETQ. The V end lost 3 bases, the J end lost 3 bases, and 15 bases lay between the germline ends. The CDR3 reads CASSSSAGTYTEAFF. The CDR3 DNA reads as TGCGCCAGCAGCTCGTCAGCGGGGACGTACACTGAAGCTTTCTTT. Filled out from reference TRBV5-1 and TRBJ1-1, the complete variable domain reads KAGVTQTPRYLIKTRGQQVTLSCSPISGHRSVSWYQQTPGQGLQFLFEYFSETQRNKGNFPGRFSGRQFSNSRSEMNVSTLELGDSALYLCASSSSAGTYTEAFFGQGTRLTVV.

The gene calls are TRBV7-9 and TRBJ2-1; TRBD2 aligns across 11 bases. The V segment lost 6 bases and the J segment 9 bases; nucleotides outside the gene matches: 4. Germline V CDR1 and CDR2: SEHNR, FQNEAQ (reference sequence). This CDR3 contains 13 residues. In DNA, the CDR3 is TGTGCCAGCAGGGAGGGACTAGCGGCTGAGCAGTTCTTC. This gives the protein CASREGLAAEQFF. Combining the CDR3 with reference TRBV7-9 and TRBJ2-1 gives the whole variable domain DTGVSQNPRHKITKRGQNVTFRCDPISEHNRLYWYRQTLGQGPEFLTYFQNEAQLEKSRLLSDRFSAERPKGSFSTLEIQRTEQGDSAMYLCASREGLAAEQFFGPGTRLTVL.

V usage is TRBV6-5 and J usage is TRBJ2-2; no clear D gene. This CDR3 is built from 15 residues. Germline CDR1 is MNHEY and CDR2 is SVGAGI. Trimming removed 2 bases from V and 0 bases from J, with 7 bases in between. CDR3 sequence (DNA): TGTGCCAGCAGTTACGTGTTCGCGAACACCGGGGAGCTGTTTTTT. This sequence encodes CASSYVFANTGELFF.

This clone was seen only once. The V and J genes are TRBV5-1 and TRBJ2-7, with TRBD2 matching over 8 bases. The CDR3 length is 14 residues. The V gene's germline CDR1 is SGHRS and CDR2 YFSETQ. Unmatched junction bases numbered 3, after V lost 1 base and J lost 3 bases. CDR3 nucleotides: TGCGCCAGCAGCTTGCGGGGGGGTAGCTACGAGCAGTACTTC. Translated, it gives CASSLRGGSYEQYF.